The 8 T cell receptor beta chains below all came from one sample that was sequenced in a study of Graves' ophthalmopathy and Graves' hyperthyroidism. The TCR beta CDR3 regions underwent amplification from RNA transcripts. HTBI primers primed a first-round RT-PCR, and a second-round multiplex PCR followed. From the multiplex PCR reads, TCRdb called clonotypes with MiXCR, one entry per CDR3 protein. The sample shows over a million distinct CDR3 sequences, 35% to 45% of them seen only once. The sequencing sample was made of peripheral blood or thyroid tissue (not recorded which). The receptors stem from an adult man with Graves' hyperthyroidism.

The rearrangement links TRBV7-9 to TRBJ2-2; D call uncertain. The CDR3 length is 14 residues. Germline CDR1 and CDR2: SEHNR and FQNEAQ (reference sequence). V dropped 3 bases and J dropped 1 base, with 6 bases sitting between them. The CDR3 nucleotides are TGTGCCAGCAGCTTCTCGGAGAACACCGGGGAGCTGTTTTTT. It encodes CASSFSENTGELFF.

This sequence joins TRBV7-9 and TRBJ1-1, with TRBD1 matching 7 bases. The CDR3 is 17 residues long. Germline assignment: CDR1 SEHNR and CDR2 FQNEAQ (reference sequence). J lost 0 bases, V lost 0 bases, and 7 bases had no gene match. The CDR3 DNA follows: TGTGCCAGCAGCTTAGCGGGGGCCCAGGGGGTGAACACTGAAGCTTTCTTT. Encoded protein: CASSLAGAQGVNTEAFF.

As for this clonotype: The limits of the CDR3 on the DNA are not certain, so only TCRdb's listed CDR3 is given. The V and J genes are TRBV25-1 and TRBJ2-6; the D segment call TRBD1 is taken from the table without a DNA check. Germline loops: CDR1 MGHDK, CDR2 SYGVNS. The CDR3 comprises 16 residues, both ends counted. CDR3 amino acids: CACSARGSSGANVLTF.

This clonotype turned up a few times. V usage is TRBV9 and J usage is TRBJ2-2; 13 bases align to TRBD2. CDR3 length: 18 amino acids. Germline V lookup: CDR1 SGDLS, CDR2 YYNGEE. V shed 2 bases, J shed 1 base, and the junction held 5 bases outside the gene matches. CDR3 DNA: TGTGCCAGCAGCGTTCAACTAGCGGGGGGGAGGAACACCGGGGAGCTGTTTTTT. Its translation is CASSVQLAGGRNTGELFF.

This clonotype has only a few counts. A much larger clone sits a single nucleotide away, making a read error possible. The CDR3 end shows no conserved phenylalanine or tryptophan, and so a read error is likely. The chain carries TRBV7-9 and TRBJ1-1, with TRBD1 identical over 7 bases. V lost 1 base to trimming and J lost 4 bases; unmatched junction nucleotides: 6. The germline CDR1 and CDR2 sequences are SEHNR and FQNEAQ (reference sequence). The CDR3 extends over 15 amino acids. CDR3 DNA: TGTGCCAGCAGCTTAGTGGAGGGGGCGACCACTGAAGCTTTCCTT. Amino acid sequence: CASSLVEGATTEAFL.

On this clonotype itself: Its ends do not fully match the called genes, so a read error is possible. The CDR3 DNA follows: TGTGCCGGCAGCCCGGGACAGGGGGCGAGCACCGAGGAGCTGTTTTTT. Amino acids: CAGSPGQGASTEELFF. The chain couples TRBV7-8 to TRBJ2-2; 12 bases fit TRBD1. Germline CDR1 SGHVS, CDR2 FQNEAQ. This CDR3 contains 16 residues.

Ten or more counts support this clonotype. The chain employs TRBV2 and TRBJ2-7, with no clear D. The CDR3 is 15 amino acids. Germline lookup yields CDR1 SNHLY and CDR2 FYNNEI. The ends were cut back, 6 bases at V and 6 bases at J, with 21 bases in the middle. CDR3 DNA: TGTGCCAGCAGACCTGTGGGTTCAAGCTTGGGCGAGCAGTACTTC. It encodes CASRPVGSSLGEQYF. Looking up the rest from reference TRBV2 and TRBJ2-7 gives the full variable domain: EPEVTQTPSHQVTQMGQEVILRCVPISNHLYFYWYRQILGQKVEFLVSFYNNEISEKSEIFDDQFSVERPDGSNFTLKIRSTKLEDSAMYFCASRPVGSSLGEQYFGPGTRLTVT.

This clonotype was observed at least ten times. This rearrangement joins TRBV9 to TRBJ2-2, with 9 nucleotides matching TRBD2. Per the germline V gene, CDR1 is SGDLS and CDR2 is YYNGEE. The CDR3 has 16 residues. The ends lost 0 bases at V and 4 bases at J; junction bases unmatched: 4. The CDR3 DNA reads as TGTGCCAGCAGCGTAGCAGCGGGAGGTTTCACCGGGGAGCTGTTTTTT. It specifies CASSVAAGGFTGELFF.